This TCR beta chain was retrieved from a study of cytomegalovirus exposure and HLA in healthy donors. Whole-study context: Earlier results showed roughly 120 million unique TCR beta sequences derived from some 190 million T cells.

It was with 60 Vbeta and 13 Jbeta primers that the PCR ran. Some clones are missing from TCRdb's copy, which holds only in-frame ones; the method was immunoSEQ multiplex PCR. Here the sample table reports 200,000 or so clones. The sequenced sample was PBMCs. The receptor comes from a boy younger than 18 in good health and CMV-seronegative.

CDR3 DNA: TGTGCCAGCAGCGTACCCAACAGGGCCATATACGAGCAGTACTTC. This sequence encodes CASSVPNRAIYEQYF. The chain couples TRBV5-6 to TRBJ2-7; D is possibly TRBD1 (6 bases). The V and J ends lost 4 bases and 4 bases respectively, with 18 bases between them. Germline V gene data show CDR1 as SGHDT and CDR2 as YYEEEE. This CDR3 spans 15 amino acids.